This T cell receptor (beta chain) was sequenced for a study of blood T cell repertoires in COVID-19. Only in-frame clones appear in the TCRdb table, and some are missing; sequencing was by immunoSEQ multiplex PCR. Of about 280,000 clones in the sample, 89% were seen once. The CDR3 has 12 amino acids. Sequencing was performed on PBMCs or T cells enriched from blood (not recorded which). The origin of this receptor is a woman between 55 and 75 years old who had recovered from COVID-19. V usage is TRBV1 and J usage is TRBJ2-3; the D call of TRBD2 is as the table states it, not checked on the DNA. TRBV1 is termed a pseudogene. The CDR3 region is CTRTVAGDTQYF. DNA for the CDR3: TGCACCAGGACCGTAGCGGGAGATACGCAGTATTTT.